This T cell receptor beta chain was obtained from a study of blood T cell repertoires in COVID-19. Study-level background: COVID-19 samples collected from the United States, Italy and Spain covered acute and convalescent phases. Sample material is recorded as cDNA or gDNA derived from T cells, B-cell-depleted T cells, or PBMCs.

In the original processing: Counts of nucleated cells, estimated from reference gene primer amplification, were obtained. The assay was immunoSEQ multiplex PCR, and TCRdb's table has in-frame clones only and misses some. Clonal size and the V and J genes are those of that table, whereas D and trimming came from the DNA. The data hold approximately 310,000 clones, with around 87% observed a single time. The germline CDR1 and CDR2 sequences are GTSNPN and SVGIG (reference sequence). This CDR3 has 13 amino acids. Trimming shortened V by 5 bases and J by 4 bases, and 12 bases separated the two germline ends.

V and J are TRBV30 and TRBJ1-3; D not resolved. This receptor was identified in a woman aged 50 to 65 who had recovered from COVID-19. Source material: peripheral blood. The CDR3 loop reads CAWGREIGNTIYF. The CDR3 DNA is TGTGCCTGGGGGAGGGAAATCGGAAACACCATATATTTT.